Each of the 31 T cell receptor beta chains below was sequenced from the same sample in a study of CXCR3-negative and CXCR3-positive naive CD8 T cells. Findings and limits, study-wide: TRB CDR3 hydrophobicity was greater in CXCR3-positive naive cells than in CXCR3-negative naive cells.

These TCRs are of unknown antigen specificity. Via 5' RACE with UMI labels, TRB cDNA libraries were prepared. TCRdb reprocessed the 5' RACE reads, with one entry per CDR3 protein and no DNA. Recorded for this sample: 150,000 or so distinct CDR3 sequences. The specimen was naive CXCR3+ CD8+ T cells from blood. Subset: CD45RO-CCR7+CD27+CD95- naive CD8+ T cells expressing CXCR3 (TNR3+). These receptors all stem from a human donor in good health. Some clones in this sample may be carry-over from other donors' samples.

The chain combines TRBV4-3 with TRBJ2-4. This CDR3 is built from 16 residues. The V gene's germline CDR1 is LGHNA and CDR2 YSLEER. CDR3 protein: CASSQDLASLTNIQYF.

Here the CDR3 reads CASGPGQGFAEQFF. This chain links TRBV13 with TRBJ2-1; with no DNA, the TCRdb D assignment of TRBD1 cannot be verified. CDR3 length: 14 residues. The germline V gene encodes CDR1 PRHDT and CDR2 FYEKMQ (reference sequence).

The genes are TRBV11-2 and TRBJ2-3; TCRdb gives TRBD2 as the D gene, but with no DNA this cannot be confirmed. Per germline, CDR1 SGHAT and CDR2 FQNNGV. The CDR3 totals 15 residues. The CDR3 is CASSPRLEGTDTQYF.

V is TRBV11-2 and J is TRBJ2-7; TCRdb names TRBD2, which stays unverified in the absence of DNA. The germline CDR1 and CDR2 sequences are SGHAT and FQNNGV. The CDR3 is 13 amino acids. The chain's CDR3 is CASSFGTLYEQYF.

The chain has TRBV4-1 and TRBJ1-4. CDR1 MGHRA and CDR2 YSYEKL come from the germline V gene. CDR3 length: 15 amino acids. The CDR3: CASSLSETLDEKLFF.

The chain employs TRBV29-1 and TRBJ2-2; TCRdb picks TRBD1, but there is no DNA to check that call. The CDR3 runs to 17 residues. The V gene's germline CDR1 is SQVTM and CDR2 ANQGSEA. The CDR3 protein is CSVEAWSGTEEGGELFF.

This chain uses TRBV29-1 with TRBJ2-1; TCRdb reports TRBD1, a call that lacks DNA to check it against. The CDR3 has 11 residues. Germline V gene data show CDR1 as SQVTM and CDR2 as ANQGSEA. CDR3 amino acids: CSVETQGEQFF.

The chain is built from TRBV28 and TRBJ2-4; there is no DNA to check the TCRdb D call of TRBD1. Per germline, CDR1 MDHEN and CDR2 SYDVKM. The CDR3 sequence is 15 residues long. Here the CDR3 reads CASNRGWLAKNIQYF.

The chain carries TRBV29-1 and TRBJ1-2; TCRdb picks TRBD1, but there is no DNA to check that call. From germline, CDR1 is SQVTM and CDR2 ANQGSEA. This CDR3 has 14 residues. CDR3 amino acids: CSATGGALNYGYTF.

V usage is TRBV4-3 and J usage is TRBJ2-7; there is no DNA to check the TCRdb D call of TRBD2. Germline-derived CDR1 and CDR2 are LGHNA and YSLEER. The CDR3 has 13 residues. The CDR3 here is CASSQVTSPEQYF.

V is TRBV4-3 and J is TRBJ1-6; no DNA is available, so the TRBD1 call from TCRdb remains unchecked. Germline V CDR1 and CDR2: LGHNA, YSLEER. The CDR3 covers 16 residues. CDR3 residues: CASSQDPGGYNSPLHF.

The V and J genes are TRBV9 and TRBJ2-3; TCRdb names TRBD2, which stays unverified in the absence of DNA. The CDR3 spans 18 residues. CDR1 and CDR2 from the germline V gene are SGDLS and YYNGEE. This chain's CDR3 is CASSGMGAAGGPTDTQYF.

CDR3 in amino acids: CASLSLDRGSDTQYF. The V call is TRBV12-3 or TRBV12-4, the J call TRBJ2-3; TCRdb names TRBD1, which stays unverified in the absence of DNA. The CDR3 is 15 residues long.

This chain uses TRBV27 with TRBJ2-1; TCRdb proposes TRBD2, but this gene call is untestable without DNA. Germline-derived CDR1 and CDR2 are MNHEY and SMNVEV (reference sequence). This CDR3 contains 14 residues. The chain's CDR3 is CASGLADIYNEQFF.

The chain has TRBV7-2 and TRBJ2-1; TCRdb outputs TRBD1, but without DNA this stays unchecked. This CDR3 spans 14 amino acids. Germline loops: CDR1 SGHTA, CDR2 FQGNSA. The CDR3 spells CASSLAGGGNEQFF. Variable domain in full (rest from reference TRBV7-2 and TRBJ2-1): GAGVSQSPSNKVTEKGKDVELRCDPISGHTALYWYRQSLGQGLEFLIYFQGNSAPDKSGLPSDRFSAERTGGSVSTLTIQRTQQEDSAVYLCASSLAGGGNEQFFGPGTRLTVL.

CDR3 sequence: CASSLAPGGAGGYTF. The rearrangement uses TRBV7-8 and TRBJ1-2; TCRdb indicates TRBD1, and absent DNA this call remains unverified. The V gene's germline CDR1 is SGHVS and CDR2 FQNEAQ. The length of the CDR3 is 15 residues.

CDR3 residues: CASSPTPAGGELFF. The chain recombines TRBV4-2 with TRBJ2-2; TCRdb returns TRBD2, unconfirmable since there is no DNA. CDR1 is LGHNA and CDR2 is YNFKEQ in the germline V gene. The CDR3 has 14 residues.

CDR3 residues: CASSLVDSYEQYF. The chain carries TRBV11-2 and TRBJ2-7; TCRdb picks TRBD1, but there is no DNA to check that call. The CDR3 length is 13 residues. From germline, CDR1 is SGHAT and CDR2 FQNNGV.

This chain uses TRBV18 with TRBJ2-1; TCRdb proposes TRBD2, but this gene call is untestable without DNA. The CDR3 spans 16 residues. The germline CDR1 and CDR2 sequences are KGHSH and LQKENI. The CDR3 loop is CASSLLAEEEYNEQFF.

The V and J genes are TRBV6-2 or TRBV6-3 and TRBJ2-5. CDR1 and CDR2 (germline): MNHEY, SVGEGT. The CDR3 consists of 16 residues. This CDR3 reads CASSYRSSSWEETQYF.

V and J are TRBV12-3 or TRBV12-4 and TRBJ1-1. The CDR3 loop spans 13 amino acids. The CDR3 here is CASSLSPGTEAFF.

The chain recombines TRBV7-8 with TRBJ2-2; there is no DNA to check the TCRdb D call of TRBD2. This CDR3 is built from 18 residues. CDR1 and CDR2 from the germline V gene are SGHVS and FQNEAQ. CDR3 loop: CASSPAIVGSKNTGELFF.

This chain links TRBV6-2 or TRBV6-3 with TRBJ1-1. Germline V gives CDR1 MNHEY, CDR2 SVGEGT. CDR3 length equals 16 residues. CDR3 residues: CASGGWRDLVNTEAFF.

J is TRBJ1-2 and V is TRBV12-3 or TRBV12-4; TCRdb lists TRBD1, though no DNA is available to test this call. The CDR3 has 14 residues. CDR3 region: CASSLTGNLYGYTF.

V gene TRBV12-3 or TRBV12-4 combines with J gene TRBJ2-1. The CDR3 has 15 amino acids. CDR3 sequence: CASRRSGALYNEQFF.

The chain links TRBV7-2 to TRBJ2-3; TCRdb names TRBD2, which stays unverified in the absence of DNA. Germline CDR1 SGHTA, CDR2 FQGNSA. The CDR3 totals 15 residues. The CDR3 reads CASSSLGSWTDTQYF.

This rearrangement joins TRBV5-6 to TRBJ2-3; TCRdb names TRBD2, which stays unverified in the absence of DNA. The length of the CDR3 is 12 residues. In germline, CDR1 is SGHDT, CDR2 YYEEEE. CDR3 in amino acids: CASSLGGLPQYF.

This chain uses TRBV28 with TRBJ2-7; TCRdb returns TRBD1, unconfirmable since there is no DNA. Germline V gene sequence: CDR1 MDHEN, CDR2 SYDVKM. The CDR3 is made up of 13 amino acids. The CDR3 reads CASSKIVGGEQYF.

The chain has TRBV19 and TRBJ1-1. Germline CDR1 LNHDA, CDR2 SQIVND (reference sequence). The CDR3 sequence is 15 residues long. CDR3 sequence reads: CASRKVRGPNTEAFF.

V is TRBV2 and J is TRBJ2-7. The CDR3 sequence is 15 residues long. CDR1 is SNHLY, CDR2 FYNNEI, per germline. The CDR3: CASSLPQAASYEQYF.

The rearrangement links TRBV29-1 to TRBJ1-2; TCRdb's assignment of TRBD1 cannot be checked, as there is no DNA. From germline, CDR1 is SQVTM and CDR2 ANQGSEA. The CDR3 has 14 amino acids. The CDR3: CSVSDRTHSWGYTF.